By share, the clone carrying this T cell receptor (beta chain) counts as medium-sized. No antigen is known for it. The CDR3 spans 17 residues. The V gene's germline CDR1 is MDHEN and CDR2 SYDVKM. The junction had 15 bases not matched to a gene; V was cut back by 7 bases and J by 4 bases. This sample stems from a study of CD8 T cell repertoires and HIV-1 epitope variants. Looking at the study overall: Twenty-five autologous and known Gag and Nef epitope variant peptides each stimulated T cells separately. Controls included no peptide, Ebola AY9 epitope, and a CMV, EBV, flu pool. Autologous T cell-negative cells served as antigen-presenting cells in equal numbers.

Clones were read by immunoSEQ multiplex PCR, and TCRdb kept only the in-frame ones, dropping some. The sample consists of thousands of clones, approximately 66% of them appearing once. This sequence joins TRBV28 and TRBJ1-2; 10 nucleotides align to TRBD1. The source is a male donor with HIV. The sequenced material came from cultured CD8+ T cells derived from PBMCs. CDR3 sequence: CASTPGDRGPYGYGYTF. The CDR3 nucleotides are TGTGCCAGCACCCCCGGGGACAGGGGACCCTACGGCTATGGCTACACCTTC.